These 16 T cell receptor beta chains originate from one sample sequenced in a study of cytomegalovirus exposure and HLA in healthy donors. 13 Jbeta primers and 60 Vbeta primers were used for the PCR. Generated by immunoSEQ multiplex PCR, the TCRdb table keeps only in-frame clones and is missing some. The sample lists under 150,000 clones, about 82% occurring once. What was sequenced was PBMCs. These receptors were obtained from a boy younger than 18 in good health and CMV-seronegative.

This clone was counted only a few times. This rearrangement joins TRBV6-1 to TRBJ2-3; 12 bases are shared with TRBD2. The CDR3 runs to 15 residues. Germline CDR1 and CDR2: MNHNS and SASEGT. J gave up 1 base and V 10 bases, and 6 bases lay outside the gene matches. CDR3 nucleotide sequence: TGTGCCACCCAACTAGCGGGAGGCGGCACAGATACGCAGTATTTT. It translates to CATQLAGGGTDTQYF.

This chain links TRBV11-3 with TRBJ2-7; 10 bases fit TRBD1. The germline gives CDR1 SGHNT, CDR2 YENEEA. The CDR3 is 14 residues long. Trimming removed 4 bases from V and 6 bases from J; junction bases left unmatched: 6. The CDR3: CASSWGTGEGEQYF. The DNA for the CDR3 is TGTGCCAGCAGCTGGGGGACAGGGGAGGGCGAGCAGTACTTC.

The V and J genes are TRBV4-2 and TRBJ2-3, with D unclear. The ends were cut back, 4 bases at V and 2 bases at J, with 10 bases in the middle. The CDR3 is 14 residues long. Germline V CDR1 and CDR2: LGHNA, YNFKEQ. The CDR3 sequence is CASSLYESTDTQYF. The CDR3 DNA sequence: TGTGCCAGCAGCCTATATGAGTCCACAGATACGCAGTATTTT.

This clone was observed once. V gene TRBV15 combines with J gene TRBJ1-5; D uncertain. CDR1 and CDR2 (germline): LNHNV, YYDKDF (reference sequence). This CDR3 comprises 13 residues. The V end was cut by 0 bases, the J end by 5 bases, with 5 bases between. CDR3 in amino acids: CATSRDSDQPQHF. The CDR3 DNA follows: TGTGCCACCAGCAGAGATTCGGATCAGCCCCAGCATTTT.

In the case of this clone: Other DNA sequences in the same sample also yield this CDR3. This rearrangement joins TRBV30 to TRBJ2-7, with D possibly matching TRBD1 (5 bases). Germline CDR1 is GTSNPN and CDR2 is SVGIG (reference sequence). The ends were cut back, 1 base at V and 5 bases at J, with 6 bases in the middle. CDR3 length: 11 amino acids. CDR3 nucleotide sequence: TGTGCCTGGAGTGAGACAGACGAGCAGTACTTC. This translates into CAWSETDEQYF.

This chain connects TRBV21-1 to TRBJ1-3; TRBD1, the table's D call, lacks a check against the DNA. TRBV21-1 is designated a pseudogene. This CDR3 contains 16 residues. For the CDR3, the DNA is TGTGCCAGCAGCAAAGTCGACAGAGGCACTGGAAACACCATATATTTT. It is translated as CASSKVDRGTGNTIYF.

The DNA for the CDR3 is TGCGCCAGCAGTGGGGGGGGGACTGGGGGTAATGAGCAGTTCTTC. Translated: CASSGGGTGGNEQFF. The V call is TRBV10-1, the J call TRBJ2-1; 7 nucleotides line up with TRBD2. This CDR3 comprises 15 residues. The V segment lost 4 bases and the J segment 7 bases; nucleotides outside the gene matches: 10. Germline V lookup: CDR1 WNHNN, CDR2 SYGVQD (reference sequence).

The chain joins TRBV30 to TRBJ1-4; no clear D gene. V was clipped by 0 bases and J by 7 bases, with 12 bases between them. This CDR3 has 14 amino acids. Germline CDR1 is GTSNPN and CDR2 is SVGIG (reference sequence). CDR3 sequence reads: CAWSVKSAGEKLFF. The CDR3 DNA is TGTGCCTGGAGTGTAAAGTCGGCGGGTGAAAAACTGTTTTTT.

The V gene is TRBV5-1, the J gene TRBJ1-2, with TRBD1 matching over 10 bases. The V and J ends lost 4 bases and 8 bases, in that order; junction bases with no gene match: 5. Germline V gene lookup returns CDR1 SGHRS and CDR2 YFSETQ. CDR3 size: 13 residues. This chain's CDR3 is CASSTGTGEGYTF. DNA for the CDR3: TGCGCCAGCAGCACCGGGACAGGGGAAGGCTACACCTTC.

V usage is TRBV5-1 and J usage is TRBJ2-1, with 10 bases that match TRBD2. Trimming removed 0 bases from V and 7 bases from J; junction bases left unmatched: 7. Per the germline V gene, CDR1 is SGHRS and CDR2 is YFSETQ. This CDR3 has 16 residues. CDR3 nucleotide sequence: TGCGCCAGCAGCTTGGGGGCTAGCGGGGGCGGGAATGAGCAGTTCTTC. As protein: CASSLGASGGGNEQFF.

This chain joins TRBV4-2 and TRBJ1-2; a weak D match, TRBD1 (5 bases). This CDR3 contains 15 residues. From germline, CDR1 is LGHNA and CDR2 YNFKEQ. Trimming left V 1 base short and J 0 bases short, with 9 bases between. In DNA form, the CDR3 reads TGTGCCAGCAGCCAAGCTCTACAGGCTAACTATGGCTACACCTTC. This translates into CASSQALQANYGYTF.

This clone was detected a few times. The chain combines TRBV29-1 with TRBJ2-6, with 7 bases matching TRBD1. V was pared by 4 bases and J by 0 bases, with 6 bases of the junction left unmatched. CDR3 length: 16 residues. Germline assignment: CDR1 SQVTM and CDR2 ANQGSEA. The CDR3 reads CSVAGTESSGANVLTF. CDR3 DNA: TGCAGCGTTGCCGGGACAGAGAGCTCTGGGGCCAACGTCCTGACTTTC.

The chain links TRBV5-1 to TRBJ2-3; 14 positions agree with TRBD2. Germline loops: CDR1 SGHRS, CDR2 YFSETQ. Trimming cost V 3 bases and J 4 bases; bases outside gene matches: 4. CDR3 length: 16 amino acids. The CDR3 DNA reads as TGCGCCAGCAGCTCAGGACTAGCGGGAGGCCCAGATACGCAGTATTTT. Its protein product is CASSSGLAGGPDTQYF.

The J gene is TRBJ2-1, the V gene TRBV25-1; D is unresolved. Germline CDR1 MGHDK, CDR2 SYGVNS. The CDR3 is 13 residues long. Trimming stripped 0 bases from V and 7 bases from J, with 7 bases between. For the CDR3, the DNA is TGTGCCAGCAGTGAATACAATTTGAATGAGCAGTTCTTC. Residues: CASSEYNLNEQFF.

The gene calls are TRBV7-9 and TRBJ2-3, with 7 bases lining up with TRBD2. CDR3 size: 15 residues. Germline V gives CDR1 SEHNR, CDR2 FQNEAQ (reference sequence). V was clipped by 5 bases and J by 4 bases; unmatched bases: 9. The CDR3: CASSLVTSMADTQYF. CDR3 nucleotide sequence: TGTGCCAGCAGCCTCGTGACTAGCATGGCAGATACGCAGTATTTT. The full variable domain, in which reference TRBV7-9 and TRBJ2-3 provide the parts outside the CDR3, is DTGVSQNPRHKITKRGQNVTFRCDPISEHNRLYWYRQTLGQGPEFLTYFQNEAQLEKSRLLSDRFSAERPKGSFSTLEIQRTEQGDSAMYLCASSLVTSMADTQYFGPGTRLTVL.

This clone was detected once. The chain combines TRBV3-2 with TRBJ2-4; TRBD2 is the table's D call and was not checked against the DNA. TRBV3-2 is designated a pseudogene. The CDR3 has 9 residues. The DNA of the CDR3 is TGTGCCAGCAGAATCGGGATCCCGTTC. Translated: CASRIGIPF.